The next 10 T cell receptor beta chains were all read from a single sample in a study of beta chain features in type 1 diabetes. Their antigens remain unidentified. The authors reverse transcribed all of the isolated RNA, so sequencing captured expressed TCRB transcripts. Only in-frame clones appear in the TCRdb table, and some are missing; sequencing was by immunoSEQ multiplex PCR. The table records about 160,000 clones, 7.5% to 9.5% of them present only once. Regarding the study as a whole: When Type 1 diabetes patients were examined, their TCRB CDR3s proved moderately but significantly shorter in all four CD4+ subsets.

Material: central memory CD4+ T cells from blood. These receptors originate from a woman aged 18 to 35 with type 1 diabetes.

This clone has just a few counts. V is TRBV5-1 and J is TRBJ2-1; 10 positions match TRBD2. The CDR3 is made up of 14 amino acids. The V and J ends lost 7 bases and 5 bases, in that order; junction bases with no gene match: 6. From germline, CDR1 is SGHRS and CDR2 YFSETQ. The chain's CDR3 is CASVDLAGDNEQFF. In DNA, the CDR3 is TGCGCCAGCGTTGACCTAGCGGGAGACAATGAGCAGTTCTTC.

This clone was counted many times. This chain connects TRBV28 to TRBJ2-7; 12 positions agree with TRBD2. The germline gives CDR1 MDHEN, CDR2 SYDVKM. Losses at the gene ends were 10 bases for V and 3 bases for J; bases not matched to a gene: 7. CDR3 length equals 14 residues. This CDR3 is CATVWTSGDYEQYF. In nucleotides, the CDR3 is TGTGCCACCGTTTGGACTAGCGGGGACTACGAGCAGTACTTC.

V and J are TRBV19 and TRBJ2-3; D gene uncertain. This CDR3 is built from 14 residues. Trimming cost V 8 bases and J 7 bases, with 19 bases left between them. Germline assignment: CDR1 LNHDA and CDR2 SQIVND (reference sequence). The CDR3 coding sequence is TGTGCCAGTGGGTCTAACGGAGCCAAATATACGCAGTATTTT. Its protein is CASGSNGAKYTQYF. Combining the CDR3 with reference TRBV19 and TRBJ2-3 gives the whole variable domain DGGITQSPKYLFRKEGQNVTLSCEQNLNHDAMYWYRQDPGQGLRLIYYSQIVNDFQKGDIAEGYSVSREKKESFPLTVTSAQKNPTAFYLCASGSNGAKYTQYFGPGTRLTVL.

This clone appeared a few times. The chain uses TRBV7-8 and TRBJ1-5; possible D gene TRBD1, 5 bases. Trimming removed 5 bases at V and 0 bases at J, with 8 bases between. The CDR3 is 14 residues long. The germline V gene encodes CDR1 SGHVS and CDR2 FQNEAQ. CDR3 amino acids: CASSTTDSNQPQHF. For the CDR3, the DNA is TGTGCCAGCAGCACGACAGATAGCAATCAGCCCCAGCATTTT.

This clone turned up a few times. The chain links TRBV4-3 to TRBJ1-1; D uncertain. The CDR3 spans 13 residues. The V end was cut by 4 bases, the J end by 7 bases, with 13 bases between. The germline CDR1 and CDR2 sequences are LGHNA and YSLEER. This CDR3 reads CASSPTSRFEAFF. CDR3 DNA: TGCGCCAGCAGCCCCACTTCGCGCTTTGAAGCTTTCTTT.

This clone was found a few times. Its ends do not fully match the called genes, so a read error is possible. The V and J genes are TRBV7-9 and TRBJ2-5; 10 nucleotides agree with TRBD1. The CDR3 is 15 amino acids. CDR1 and CDR2 from the germline V gene are SEHNR and FQNEAQ (reference sequence). The CDR3 spells CASSQTWTGGETQYF. In DNA, the CDR3 is TGCGCCAGCAGCCAAACCTGGACAGGGGGGGAGACCCAGTACTTC.

The rearrangement joins TRBV29-1 to TRBJ1-2; TRBD1 matches 7 bases. Looked up from germline, CDR1 is SQVTM and CDR2 is ANQGSEA. With 7 bases clipped from V and 3 bases from J, the junction kept 5 bases outside the gene matches. The CDR3 is 12 amino acids. CDR3 sequence (DNA): TGCAGCGCCTGGGGACAGCACTATGGCTACACCTTC. Its protein product is CSAWGQHYGYTF.

This clone came up a few times. This chain joins TRBV5-1 and TRBJ1-2, with a possible D match to TRBD1 (6 bases). In germline, CDR1 is SGHRS, CDR2 YFSETQ. The V end was cut by 0 bases, the J end by 4 bases, with 10 bases between. This CDR3 comprises 14 residues. As DNA, the CDR3 is TGCGCCAGCAGCTTGGAAGGACAGTCCTATGGCTACACCTTC. Protein: CASSLEGQSYGYTF.

The sample holds a few counts of this clone. The J gene is TRBJ2-5, the V gene TRBV12-5; TRBD1 matches 7 bases. Germline lookup yields CDR1 LGHNT and CDR2 FRNRAP. This CDR3 spans 14 amino acids. J lost 5 bases, V lost 1 base, and 4 bases had no gene match. Here the CDR3 reads CASGLDRGVETQYF. The CDR3 nucleotides are TGTGCTAGTGGTTTGGACAGGGGAGTGGAGACCCAGTACTTC.

This clone has more than one count but fewer than ten. The chain has TRBV7-9 and TRBJ2-7, with D perhaps matching TRBD2 (6 bases). The V end lost 2 bases, the J end lost 12 bases, and 11 bases lay between the germline ends. Germline CDR1 reads SEHNR; CDR2 reads FQNEAQ (reference sequence). This CDR3 region has 11 residues. As DNA, the CDR3 is TGTGCCAGCAGCTTAACCGGGAGTTGGTACTTC. Translation: CASSLTGSWYF.